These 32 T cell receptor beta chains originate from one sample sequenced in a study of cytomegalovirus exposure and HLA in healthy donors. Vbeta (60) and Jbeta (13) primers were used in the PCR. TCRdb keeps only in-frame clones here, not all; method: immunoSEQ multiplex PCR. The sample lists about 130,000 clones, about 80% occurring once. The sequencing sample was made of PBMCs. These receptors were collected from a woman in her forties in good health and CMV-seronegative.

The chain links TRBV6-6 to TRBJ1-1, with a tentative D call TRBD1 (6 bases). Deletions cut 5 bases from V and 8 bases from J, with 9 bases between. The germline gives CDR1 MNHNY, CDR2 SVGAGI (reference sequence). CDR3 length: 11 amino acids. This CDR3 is CASSNDREAFF. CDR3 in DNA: TGTGCCAGCAGTAACGACAGGGAAGCTTTCTTT.

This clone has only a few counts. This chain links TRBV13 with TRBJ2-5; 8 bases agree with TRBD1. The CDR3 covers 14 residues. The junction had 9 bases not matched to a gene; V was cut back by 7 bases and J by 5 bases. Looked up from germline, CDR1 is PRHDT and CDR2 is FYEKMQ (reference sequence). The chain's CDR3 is CASTRGRSGETQYF. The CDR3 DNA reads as TGTGCCAGCACCAGGGGGCGATCCGGGGAGACCCAGTACTTC.

For the CDR3, the DNA is TGCGCCAGCCATGACCCAGCGGGAGCGGGGACCCAGTACTTC. It codes for CASHDPAGAGTQYF. V usage is TRBV5-1 and J usage is TRBJ2-5, with 8 bases that match TRBD2. V was pared by 7 bases and J by 7 bases, with 12 bases of the junction left unmatched. CDR1 and CDR2 from the germline V gene are SGHRS and YFSETQ. CDR3 length: 14 residues.

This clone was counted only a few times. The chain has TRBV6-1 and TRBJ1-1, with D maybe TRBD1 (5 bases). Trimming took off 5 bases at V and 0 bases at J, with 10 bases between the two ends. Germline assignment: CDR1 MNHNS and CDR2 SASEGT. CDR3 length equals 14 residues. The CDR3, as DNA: TGTGCCAGCAGTCAACCGGGGGTGAACACTGAAGCTTTCTTT. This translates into CASSQPGVNTEAFF.

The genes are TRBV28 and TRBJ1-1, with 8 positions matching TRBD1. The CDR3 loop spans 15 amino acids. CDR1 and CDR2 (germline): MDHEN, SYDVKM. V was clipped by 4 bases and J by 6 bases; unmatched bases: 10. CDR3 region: CASSSPWTGFAEAFF. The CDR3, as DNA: TGTGCCAGCAGTTCCCCATGGACAGGGTTTGCTGAAGCTTTCTTT.

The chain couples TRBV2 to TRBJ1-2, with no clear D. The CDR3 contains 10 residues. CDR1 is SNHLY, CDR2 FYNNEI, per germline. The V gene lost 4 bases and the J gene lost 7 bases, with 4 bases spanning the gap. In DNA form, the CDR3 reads TGTGCCAGCAGTGTCGGTGGCTACACCTTC. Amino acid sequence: CASSVGGYTF.

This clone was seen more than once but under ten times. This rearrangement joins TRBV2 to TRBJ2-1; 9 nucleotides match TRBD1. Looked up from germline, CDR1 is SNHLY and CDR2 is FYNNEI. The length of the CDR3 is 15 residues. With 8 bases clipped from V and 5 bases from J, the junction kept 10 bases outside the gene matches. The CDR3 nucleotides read TGTGCCAGCGGAACGACAGGGGGTATGAACAATGAGCAGTTCTTC. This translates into CASGTTGGMNNEQFF.

The CDR3 nucleotides are TGTGCCAGCAGTTTATACCGGACTAGCGGGAGGAACGAGCAGTACTTC. Its translation: CASSLYRTSGRNEQYF. The V call is TRBV28, the J call TRBJ2-7, with TRBD2 matching over 14 bases. From germline, CDR1 is MDHEN and CDR2 SYDVKM. The CDR3 consists of 16 residues. V gave up 1 base and J gave up 5 bases; unmatched junction bases: 4.

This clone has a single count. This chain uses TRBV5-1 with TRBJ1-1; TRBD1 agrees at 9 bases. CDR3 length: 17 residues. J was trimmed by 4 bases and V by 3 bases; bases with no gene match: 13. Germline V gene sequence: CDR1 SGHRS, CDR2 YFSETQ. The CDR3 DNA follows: TGCGCCAGCAGCTCCGTCCCGGGACAGGGTTTGGGCACTGAAGCTTTCTTT. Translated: CASSSVPGQGLGTEAFF.

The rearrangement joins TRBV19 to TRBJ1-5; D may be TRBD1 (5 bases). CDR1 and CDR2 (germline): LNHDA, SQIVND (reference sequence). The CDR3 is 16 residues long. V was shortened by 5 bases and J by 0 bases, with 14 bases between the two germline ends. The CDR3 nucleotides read TGTGCCAGTAGTCATCGACAGAGATATAGCAATCAGCCCCAGCATTTT. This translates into CASSHRQRYSNQPQHF. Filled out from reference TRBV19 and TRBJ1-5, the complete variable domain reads DGGITQSPKYLFRKEGQNVTLSCEQNLNHDAMYWYRQDPGQGLRLIYYSQIVNDFQKGDIAEGYSVSREKKESFPLTVTSAQKNPTAFYLCASSHRQRYSNQPQHFGDGTRLSIL.

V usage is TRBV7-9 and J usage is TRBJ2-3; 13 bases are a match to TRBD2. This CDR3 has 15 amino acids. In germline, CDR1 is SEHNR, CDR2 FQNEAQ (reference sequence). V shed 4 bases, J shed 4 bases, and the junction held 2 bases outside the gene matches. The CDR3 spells CASSSGLAGADTQYF. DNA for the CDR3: TGTGCCAGCAGCTCCGGACTAGCGGGAGCAGATACGCAGTATTTT.

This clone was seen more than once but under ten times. CDR3 in amino acids: CASSGSGGNTEAFF. In nucleotides, the CDR3 is TGTGCCAGCAGCGGGTCAGGGGGAAATACTGAAGCTTTCTTT. The J gene is TRBJ1-1, the V gene TRBV7-6; 7 positions match TRBD1. Trimming took 5 bases from V and 5 from J; bases not matched to a gene: 8. The CDR3 loop spans 14 amino acids. In germline, CDR1 is SGHVS, CDR2 FNYEAQ.

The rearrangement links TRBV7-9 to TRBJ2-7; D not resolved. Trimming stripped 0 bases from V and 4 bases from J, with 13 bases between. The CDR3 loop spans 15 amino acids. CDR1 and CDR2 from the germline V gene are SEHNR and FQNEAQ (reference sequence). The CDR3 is CASSLALEFGYEQYF. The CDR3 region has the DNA TGTGCCAGCAGCTTAGCGTTGGAGTTTGGTTACGAGCAGTACTTC.

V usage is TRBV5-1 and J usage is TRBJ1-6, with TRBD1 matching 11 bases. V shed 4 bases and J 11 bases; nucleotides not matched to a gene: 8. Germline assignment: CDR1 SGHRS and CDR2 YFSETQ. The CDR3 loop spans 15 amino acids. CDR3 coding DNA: TGCGCCAGCAGCCTGAAGGGACAGGGGGTAGCACCCCTCCACTTT. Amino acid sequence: CASSLKGQGVAPLHF.

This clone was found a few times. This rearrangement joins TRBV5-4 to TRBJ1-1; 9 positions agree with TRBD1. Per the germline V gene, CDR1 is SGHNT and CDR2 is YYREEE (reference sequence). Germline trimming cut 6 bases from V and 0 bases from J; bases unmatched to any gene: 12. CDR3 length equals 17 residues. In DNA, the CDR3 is TGTGCCAGCACCACGGGACAGGGAAGAGGGGTGAACACTGAAGCTTTCTTT. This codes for CASTTGQGRGVNTEAFF. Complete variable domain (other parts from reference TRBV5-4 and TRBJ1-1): ETGVTQSPTHLIKTRGQQVTLRCSSQSGHNTVSWYQQALGQGPQFIFQYYREEENGRGNFPPRFSGLQFPNYSSELNVNALELDDSALYLCASTTGQGRGVNTEAFFGQGTRLTVV.

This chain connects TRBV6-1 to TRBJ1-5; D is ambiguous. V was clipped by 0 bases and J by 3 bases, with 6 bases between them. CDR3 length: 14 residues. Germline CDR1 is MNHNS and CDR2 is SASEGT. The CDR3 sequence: CASSEASFNQPQHF. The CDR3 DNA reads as TGTGCCAGCAGTGAAGCGAGCTTCAATCAGCCCCAGCATTTT.

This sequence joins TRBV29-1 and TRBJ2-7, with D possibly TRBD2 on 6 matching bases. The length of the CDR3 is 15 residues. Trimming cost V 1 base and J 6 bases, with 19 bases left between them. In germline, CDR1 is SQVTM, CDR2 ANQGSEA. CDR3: CSVEGKVGGYGEQYF. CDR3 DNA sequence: TGCAGCGTTGAAGGGAAGGTCGGGGGTTACGGCGAGCAGTACTTC.

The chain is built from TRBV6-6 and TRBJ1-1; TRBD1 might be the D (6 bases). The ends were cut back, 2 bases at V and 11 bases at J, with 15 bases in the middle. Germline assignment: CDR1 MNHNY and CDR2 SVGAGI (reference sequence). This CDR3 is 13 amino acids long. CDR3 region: CASSYDRQAWAFF. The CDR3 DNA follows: TGTGCCAGCAGTTACGACCGACAGGCCTGGGCTTTCTTT.

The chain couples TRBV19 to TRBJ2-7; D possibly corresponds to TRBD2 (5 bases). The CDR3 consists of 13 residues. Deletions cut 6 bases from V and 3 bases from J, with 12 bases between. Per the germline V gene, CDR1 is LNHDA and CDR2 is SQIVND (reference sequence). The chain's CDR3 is CASSRRADYEQYF. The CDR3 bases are TGTGCCAGTAGCCGGCGGGCAGACTACGAGCAGTACTTC.

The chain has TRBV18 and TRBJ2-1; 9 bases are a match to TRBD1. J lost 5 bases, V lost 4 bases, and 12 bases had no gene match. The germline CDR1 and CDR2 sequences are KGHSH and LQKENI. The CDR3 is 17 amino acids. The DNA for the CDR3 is TGTGCCAGCTCACTTTCTCTTTTGGGACAGGGAGACAATGAGCAGTTCTTC. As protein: CASSLSLLGQGDNEQFF.

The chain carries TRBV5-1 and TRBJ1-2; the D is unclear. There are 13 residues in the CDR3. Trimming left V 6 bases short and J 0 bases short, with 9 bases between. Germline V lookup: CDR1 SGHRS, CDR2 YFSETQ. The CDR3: CASTLQANYGYTF. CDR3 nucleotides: TGCGCCAGCACCCTCCAGGCTAACTATGGCTACACCTTC.

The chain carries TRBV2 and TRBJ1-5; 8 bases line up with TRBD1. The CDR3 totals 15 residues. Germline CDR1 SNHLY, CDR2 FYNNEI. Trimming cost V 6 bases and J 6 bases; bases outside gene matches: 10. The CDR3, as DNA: TGTGCCAGCAGAGCCGACAGGGGAAACAGTCAGCCCCAGCATTTT. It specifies CASRADRGNSQPQHF.

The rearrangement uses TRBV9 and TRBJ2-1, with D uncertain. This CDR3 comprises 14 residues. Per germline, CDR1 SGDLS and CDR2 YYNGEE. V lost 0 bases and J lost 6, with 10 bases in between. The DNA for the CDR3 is TGTGCCAGCAGCGTAGCCGTCTACGGCAATGAGCAGTTCTTC. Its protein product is CASSVAVYGNEQFF.

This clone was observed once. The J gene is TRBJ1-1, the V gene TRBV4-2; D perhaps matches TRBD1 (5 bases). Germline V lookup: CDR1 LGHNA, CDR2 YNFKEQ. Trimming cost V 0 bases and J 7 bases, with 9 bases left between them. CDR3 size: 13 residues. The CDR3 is CASSQERGLEAFF. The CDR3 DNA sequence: TGTGCCAGCAGCCAAGAGCGGGGACTTGAAGCTTTCTTT.

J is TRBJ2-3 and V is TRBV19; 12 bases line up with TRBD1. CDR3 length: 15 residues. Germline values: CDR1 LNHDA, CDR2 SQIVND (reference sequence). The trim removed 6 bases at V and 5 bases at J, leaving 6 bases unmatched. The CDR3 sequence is CASRVGTGGLDTQYF. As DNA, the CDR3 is TGTGCCAGTAGGGTGGGGACAGGGGGCCTAGATACGCAGTATTTT. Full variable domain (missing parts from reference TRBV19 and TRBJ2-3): DGGITQSPKYLFRKEGQNVTLSCEQNLNHDAMYWYRQDPGQGLRLIYYSQIVNDFQKGDIAEGYSVSREKKESFPLTVTSAQKNPTAFYLCASRVGTGGLDTQYFGPGTRLTVL.

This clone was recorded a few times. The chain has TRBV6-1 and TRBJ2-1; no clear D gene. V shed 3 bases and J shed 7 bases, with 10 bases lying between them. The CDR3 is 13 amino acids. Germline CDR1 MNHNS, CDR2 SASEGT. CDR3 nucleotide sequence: TGTGCCAGCAGTGACCGAGGCGGAAATGAGCAGTTCTTC. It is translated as CASSDRGGNEQFF.

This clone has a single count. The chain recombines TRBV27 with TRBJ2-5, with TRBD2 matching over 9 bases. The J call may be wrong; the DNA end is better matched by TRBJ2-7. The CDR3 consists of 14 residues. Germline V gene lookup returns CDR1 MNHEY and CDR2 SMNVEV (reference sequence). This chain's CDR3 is CASRAGGPGYEQYF. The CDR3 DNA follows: TGTGCCAGCAGGGCGGGGGGGCCGGGCTACGAGCAGTACTTC.

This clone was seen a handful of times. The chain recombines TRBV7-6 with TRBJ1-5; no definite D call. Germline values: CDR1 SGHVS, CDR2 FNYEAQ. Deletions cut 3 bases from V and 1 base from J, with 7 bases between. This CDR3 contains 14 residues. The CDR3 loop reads CASSLEGSNQPQHF. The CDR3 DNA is TGTGCCAGCAGCTTGGAGGGAAGCAATCAGCCCCAGCATTTT.

The CDR3 DNA is TGTGCCAGCAGCCGTTACAGGGGGTCGAACACTGAAGCTTTCTTT. Translating it yields CASSRYRGSNTEAFF. This chain links TRBV5-4 with TRBJ1-1; TRBD1 matches at 8 bases. V trimming: 4 bases; J trimming: 1 base; junction bases outside the gene matches: 6. Germline V gene lookup returns CDR1 SGHNT and CDR2 YYREEE (reference sequence). This CDR3 is 15 amino acids long.

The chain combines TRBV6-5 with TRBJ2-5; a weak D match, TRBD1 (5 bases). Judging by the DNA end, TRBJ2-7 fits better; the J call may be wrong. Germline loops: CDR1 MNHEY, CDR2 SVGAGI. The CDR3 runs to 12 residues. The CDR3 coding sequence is TGTGCCAGCAGTGTTCAGGGCGACGAGCAGTACTTC. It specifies CASSVQGDEQYF.

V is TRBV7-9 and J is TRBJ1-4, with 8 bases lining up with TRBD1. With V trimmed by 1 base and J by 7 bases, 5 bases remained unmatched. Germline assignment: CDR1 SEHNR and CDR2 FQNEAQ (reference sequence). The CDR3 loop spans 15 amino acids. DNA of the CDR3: TGTGCCAGCAGCTTAGATGAAGACAGGGGTGAAAAACTGTTTTTT. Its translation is CASSLDEDRGEKLFF.

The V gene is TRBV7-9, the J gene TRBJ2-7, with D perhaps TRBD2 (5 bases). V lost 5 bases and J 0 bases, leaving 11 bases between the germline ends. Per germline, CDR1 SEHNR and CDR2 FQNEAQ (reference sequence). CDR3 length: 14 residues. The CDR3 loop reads CASSDLGVSYEQYF. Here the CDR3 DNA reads TGTGCCAGCAGCGACCTCGGGGTCTCCTACGAGCAGTACTTC.